Listed below are T cell receptor beta chains from one sample, sequenced in a study of T cell responses to AZD1222 COVID-19 vaccine. The repertoire was sequenced with immunoSEQ multiplex PCR; TCRdb's copy has only in-frame clones and lacks some. The table has around 30,000 clones, 90% to 95% seen once; the top ten hold less than 55%. The source was peripheral blood, collected on day 0 of AZD1222 vaccination. The receptor source for this set is an adult in good health. CDR3s include the opening cysteine and the closing phenylalanine or tryptophan. Each record gives: CDR3 protein, V gene, CDR3 length.

CDR3 protein: CASSSVVYGKANYGYTF
V gene: TRBV2
CDR3 length: 17

CDR3 protein: CASSTRDSYGYTF
V gene: TRBV19
CDR3 length: 13

CDR3 protein: CASRPDSSWEQYF
V gene: TRBV6-5
CDR3 length: 13

CDR3 protein: CASSALLGGTEAFF
V gene: TRBV9
CDR3 length: 14

CDR3 protein: CASRASGVGEQFF
V gene: TRBV19
CDR3 length: 13

CDR3 protein: CASGLTPQGNTGELFF
V gene: TRBV9
CDR3 length: 16

CDR3 protein: CASSQEAGGDTQYF
V gene: TRBV4-3
CDR3 length: 14

CDR3 protein: CASSWVGAGNEQFF
V gene: TRBV5-1
CDR3 length: 14

CDR3 protein: CASRNPPGADHEQYF
V gene: TRBV6-5
CDR3 length: 15

CDR3 protein: CASSSRTSGGRYNEQFF
V gene: TRBV11-2
CDR3 length: 17

CDR3 protein: CASTYSGSYGYTF
V gene: TRBV11-2
CDR3 length: 13

CDR3 protein: CASSQDLPGMGEKLFF
V gene: TRBV14
CDR3 length: 16

CDR3 protein: CASSQLSGNTIYF
V gene: TRBV3-1/TRBV3-2
CDR3 length: 13

CDR3 protein: CASSYRGYGYTF
V gene: TRBV6-5
CDR3 length: 12

CDR3 protein: CASARYDSTNYGYTF
V gene: TRBV5-6
CDR3 length: 15

CDR3 protein: CASSSDRYHSNYGYTF
V gene: TRBV5-6
CDR3 length: 16